A single sample is the source of the 11 T cell receptor beta chains below, sequenced in a study of blood T cell repertoires in COVID-19. Libraries were prepared by immunoSEQ multiplex PCR; TCRdb keeps only in-frame clonotypes and omits some of them. The profile shows roughly 70,000 clones, 76% of them singletons. What was sequenced was peripheral blood. The receptors come from a man aged 55 to 70 with COVID-19, enrolled during active disease.

The DNA of the CDR3 is TGTGCCATCACGGAGGGAAGGACAGGTGGCTACACCTTC. Amino acids: CAITEGRTGGYTF. The rearrangement joins TRBV10-3 to TRBJ1-2; 7 bases agree with TRBD1. This CDR3 comprises 13 residues. V was clipped by 7 bases and J by 7 bases; unmatched bases: 9. Germline V lookup: CDR1 ENHRY, CDR2 SYGVKD.

The chain has TRBV12-3 or TRBV12-4 and TRBJ1-1; no reliable D call. This CDR3 region has 13 residues. Trimming pared 3 bases from V and 2 bases from J, leaving 7 bases between. This CDR3 reads CASSFTVNTEAFF. As DNA, the CDR3 is TGTGCCAGCAGTTTCACGGTAAACACTGAAGCTTTCTTT.

This sequence joins TRBV14 and TRBJ2-7; unclear D gene. Per germline, CDR1 SGHDN and CDR2 FVKESK. The CDR3 sequence is 13 residues long. The V end lost 4 bases, the J end lost 1 base, and 8 bases lay between the germline ends. The CDR3 protein is CASSRSGSYEQYF. The CDR3 nucleotides read TGTGCCAGCAGCCGATCCGGGTCCTACGAGCAGTACTTC.

J is TRBJ1-2 and V is TRBV3-1 (or the pseudogene TRBV3-2); a weak D match, TRBD1 (5 bases). In germline, CDR1 is LGHDT, CDR2 YNNKEL (reference sequence). Trimming took off 3 bases at V and 4 bases at J, with 15 bases between the two ends. The CDR3 runs to 15 residues. The CDR3 bases are TGTGCCAGCAGCCAGAGACAGCAAAGTTTCTATGGCTACACCTTC. Its protein is CASSQRQQSFYGYTF.

The rearrangement links TRBV7-9 to TRBJ1-1; D uncertain. The length of the CDR3 is 13 residues. V was trimmed by 3 bases and J by 11 bases, leaving 16 bases between them. From germline, CDR1 is SEHNR and CDR2 FQNEAQ (reference sequence). CDR3 DNA: TGTGCCAGCAGCTTGGGCGGGTTATCTACGGCTTTCTTT. This gives the protein CASSLGGLSTAFF.

This chain connects TRBV10-1 to TRBJ1-4; D unclear. Germline-derived CDR1 and CDR2 are WNHNN and SYGVQD (reference sequence). Trimming cost V 6 bases and J 11 bases, with 7 bases left between them. CDR3 length: 10 amino acids. CDR3 amino acids: CASRFGKLFF. The CDR3 nucleotides are TGCGCCAGCAGATTCGGTAAACTGTTTTTT.

As DNA, the CDR3 is TGTGCCAGCTCACTTCCCAGGGGCCTGTCTAGCACAGATACGCAGTATTTT. Amino acids: CASSLPRGLSSTDTQYF. The genes are TRBV18 and TRBJ2-3; tentatively, D is TRBD1 (6 bases). CDR3 size: 17 residues. Trimming stripped 4 bases from V and 0 bases from J, with 17 bases between. Germline CDR1 KGHSH, CDR2 LQKENI.

V gene TRBV11-3 combines with J gene TRBJ2-1; TRBD1 might be the D (7 bases). The CDR3 runs to 17 residues. Trimming removed 0 bases at V and 0 bases at J, with 12 bases between. Germline lookup yields CDR1 SGHNT and CDR2 YENEEA. Here the CDR3 DNA reads TGTGCCAGCAGCTTAGATGCGGGACAGAGCTCCTACAATGAGCAGTTCTTC. Translation gives CASSLDAGQSSYNEQFF.

This chain joins TRBV18 and TRBJ1-2; D unclear. V lost 6 bases and J 2 bases, leaving 13 bases between the germline ends. The CDR3 extends over 14 amino acids. In germline, CDR1 is KGHSH, CDR2 LQKENI. The CDR3 DNA reads as TGTGCCAGCTCGCGGAACGCGGGGAACTATGGCTACACCTTC. Translating gives CASSRNAGNYGYTF.

The CDR3 loop reads CASSVAPGGPEETQYF. CDR3 nucleotides: TGTGCCAGCAGCGTAGCCCCGGGGGGGCCTGAAGAGACCCAGTACTTC. The V call is TRBV9, the J call TRBJ2-5, with TRBD2 identical over 8 bases. CDR3 size: 16 residues. With 0 bases clipped from V and 3 bases from J, the junction kept 7 bases outside the gene matches. Germline values: CDR1 SGDLS, CDR2 YYNGEE.

V usage is TRBV15 and J usage is TRBJ1-5; TRBD1 matches 9 bases. Germline lookup yields CDR1 LNHNV and CDR2 YYDKDF (reference sequence). The CDR3 loop spans 14 amino acids. The trim removed 3 bases at V and 7 bases at J, leaving 4 bases unmatched. This CDR3 is CATSRGQGAQPQHF. CDR3 nucleotides: TGTGCCACCAGCAGGGGACAGGGAGCCCAGCCCCAGCATTTT.